A single sample gave rise to the 30 T cell receptor beta chains below, sequenced in a study of spatial heterogeneity in lung cancer (dated by TCRdb to about 2019). The time point label for this specimen denotes: sample taken at primary tumor resection. Whole RNA extracted from tumor and nontumor lung tissue, or from cryopreserved PBMC samples, was used for TCR sequencing without cell sorting. The library was built by means of 5' RACE. Reads for this sample came from a NextSeq 500. TCRdb cleaned the public reads at Q25 with fastp, built clones with MiXCR and kept in-frame beta chains. Rows are unified per CDR3 protein, each entry keeping the most common DNA and genes. For this sample the table gives 40,000 to 50,000 distinct CDR3 sequences, of which 12% to 15% were detected only once. Approximately 60% of the sample goes to the ten largest clones. The sequences come from PBMCs, collected at surgery. These receptors were taken from a male donor with early-stage non-small cell lung cancer.

This clonotype was observed at least ten times. The chain links TRBV29-1 to TRBJ2-3; tentative D call: TRBD2 (6 bases). This CDR3 has 14 residues. V lost 6 bases and J lost 3, with 16 bases in between. Germline CDR1 reads SQVTM; CDR2 reads ANQGSEA. The chain's CDR3 is CSVEEGVRTDTQYF. The CDR3 nucleotides read TGCAGCGTGGAGGAGGGAGTGCGGACAGATACGCAGTATTTT.

V and J are TRBV11-2 and TRBJ2-1; 9 bases line up with TRBD2. The CDR3 loop spans 15 amino acids. Germline V CDR1 and CDR2: SGHAT, FQNNGV. V trimming: 6 bases; J trimming: 2 bases; junction bases outside the gene matches: 5. DNA of the CDR3: TGTGCCAGCAGAGATAGCGGGAGCCCCTACAATGAGCAGTTCTTC. Translation: CASRDSGSPYNEQFF.

This clonotype was picked up a small number of times. The chain is built from TRBV25-1 and TRBJ1-1; D is perhaps TRBD1 (5 bases). CDR1 is MGHDK and CDR2 is SYGVNS in the germline V gene. The V end was cut by 4 bases, the J end by 5 bases, with 11 bases between. This CDR3 comprises 13 residues. DNA for the CDR3: TGTGCCAGCAGTGGGCTACAGGCAACTGAAGCTTTCTTT. The encoded protein is CASSGLQATEAFF.

This clonotype was observed a handful of times. The chain joins TRBV7-2 to TRBJ2-5; D ambiguous. CDR3 length equals 12 residues. With 1 base removed from V and 13 bases from J, the gap between germline ends came to 13 bases. The V gene's germline CDR1 is SGHTA and CDR2 FQGNSA. CDR3 amino acids: CASSLGLPGPYF. The CDR3 DNA reads as TGTGCCAGCAGCTTAGGGCTCCCGGGCCCGTACTTC.

This clonotype showed up many times. V is TRBV28 and J is TRBJ1-5, with D possibly TRBD1 on 5 matching bases. The V end lost 1 base, the J end lost 3 bases, and 25 bases lay between the germline ends. CDR3 size: 20 residues. Germline V gene data show CDR1 as MDHEN and CDR2 as SYDVKM. CDR3 region: CASSLFFSIRRQGFNQPQHF. DNA of the CDR3: TGTGCCAGCAGTTTATTTTTCTCAATTAGGCGTCAGGGCTTCAATCAGCCCCAGCATTTT.

The V and J genes are TRBV27 and TRBJ2-2; 7 nucleotides align to TRBD1. CDR1 is MNHEY, CDR2 SMNVEV, per germline (reference sequence). The CDR3 totals 16 residues. V shed 4 bases and J 3 bases; nucleotides not matched to a gene: 8. CDR3 sequence (DNA): TGTGCCAGCAGTTCAAAGGACAGGCCCTACACCGGGGAGCTGTTTTTT. Its protein is CASSSKDRPYTGELFF.

This chain links TRBV20-1 with TRBJ2-5; D assignment may be TRBD1 or TRBD2 (5 bases each). The CDR3 has 13 amino acids. Germline assignment: CDR1 DFQATT and CDR2 SNEGSKA (reference sequence). V lost 5 bases to trimming and J lost 0 bases, with 10 bases between them. CDR3 nucleotide sequence: TGCAGTGCTTATGGGGGATACCAAGAGACCCAGTACTTC. Its protein product is CSAYGGYQETQYF.

This clonotype was detected many times. The chain links TRBV6-6 to TRBJ2-7; D is ambiguous. Per germline, CDR1 MNHNY and CDR2 SVGAGI (reference sequence). The CDR3 totals 19 residues. V was pared by 0 bases and J by 2 bases, with 23 bases between. CDR3 sequence (DNA): TGTGCCAGCAGTTACTCGAGGAGTGGGTTAGGGATGTCGGCCTACGAGCAGTACTTC. This codes for CASSYSRSGLGMSAYEQYF.

In its sample, this clonotype was seen a few times. The gene calls are TRBV29-1 and TRBJ1-2; D uncertain. V gave up 8 bases and J gave up 4 bases, with 8 bases separating them. Germline CDR1 reads SQVTM; CDR2 reads ANQGSEA. This CDR3 region has 10 residues. CDR3 in amino acids: CSTLSYGYTF. The DNA for the CDR3 is TGCAGCACTTTGTCCTATGGCTACACCTTC.

This clonotype was counted many times. The chain uses TRBV2 and TRBJ1-5; weak D call: TRBD1 (6 bases). Germline values: CDR1 SNHLY, CDR2 FYNNEI. There are 16 residues in the CDR3. The V end was cut by 7 bases, the J end by 4 bases, with 20 bases between. CDR3 nucleotides: TGTGCCAGCAAGGGAAGATACAGGGAGGGGAATCAGCCCCAGCATTTT. The encoded protein is CASKGRYREGNQPQHF.

This clonotype was picked up a small number of times. The chain recombines TRBV18 with TRBJ2-1; 14 bases are a match to TRBD2. Losses at the gene ends were 3 bases for V and 6 bases for J; bases not matched to a gene: 4. The length of the CDR3 is 16 residues. The V gene's germline CDR1 is KGHSH and CDR2 LQKENI. CDR3 amino acids: CASSPRGLAGANEQFF. The CDR3 bases are TGTGCCAGCTCACCCAGGGGACTAGCGGGAGCCAATGAGCAGTTCTTC. The full variable domain, in which reference TRBV18 and TRBJ2-1 provide the parts outside the CDR3, is NAGVMQNPRHLVRRRGQEARLRCSPMKGHSHVYWYRQLPEEGLKFMVYLQKENIIDESGMPKERFSAEFPKEGPSILRIQQVVRGDSAAYFCASSPRGLAGANEQFFGPGTRLTVL.

The gene calls are TRBV12-3 or TRBV12-4 and TRBJ1-5; no definite D call. This CDR3 has 13 amino acids. With 6 bases removed from V and 8 bases from J, the gap between germline ends came to 14 bases. The DNA of the CDR3 is TGTGCCAGCAGCTCCACGGGATGGGAGCCCCAGCATTTT. Its translation: CASSSTGWEPQHF.

The chain carries TRBV29-1 and TRBJ1-2; 12 positions agree with TRBD1. J gave up 0 bases and V 7 bases, and 3 bases lay outside the gene matches. The CDR3 loop spans 14 amino acids. CDR1 is SQVTM and CDR2 is ANQGSEA in the germline V gene. The CDR3 protein is CSAGQGATNYGYTF. The CDR3 coding sequence is TGCAGCGCGGGACAGGGGGCGACTAACTATGGCTACACCTTC.

This chain links TRBV27 with TRBJ2-7; perhaps TRBD2 as D (5 bases). V was pared by 0 bases and J by 4 bases, with 10 bases between. The germline V gene encodes CDR1 MNHEY and CDR2 SMNVEV (reference sequence). The CDR3 has 14 residues. CDR3 protein: CASSLSVGDYEQYF. Here the CDR3 DNA reads TGTGCCAGCAGTTTATCTGTCGGGGATTACGAGCAGTACTTC.

This clonotype has a single count. The chain couples TRBV4-2 to TRBJ2-5; D is possibly TRBD2 (6 bases). This CDR3 is built from 14 residues. Germline-derived CDR1 and CDR2 are LGHNA and YNFKEQ. The V and J ends lost 1 base and 6 bases respectively, with 12 bases between them. This CDR3 reads CASSQGSGDQTQYF. CDR3 coding DNA: TGTGCCAGCAGCCAAGGTTCGGGGGATCAGACCCAGTACTTC.

This clonotype was seen repeatedly, ten times or more. The rearrangement links TRBV29-1 to TRBJ1-2; weak D call: TRBD1 (5 bases). Trimming removed 3 bases from V and 3 bases from J, with 11 bases in between. Germline V gene lookup returns CDR1 SQVTM and CDR2 ANQGSEA. The CDR3 covers 13 residues. The CDR3 sequence: CSVDVRGDYGYTF. The CDR3 bases are TGCAGCGTTGACGTCCGGGGGGACTATGGCTACACCTTC.

The CDR3 DNA sequence: TGTGCCAGCAGCCCCCAGACAGGGGGCATATTCTACGAGCAGTACTTC. It yields the protein CASSPQTGGIFYEQYF. The chain joins TRBV7-2 to TRBJ2-7, with 10 bases matching TRBD1. CDR1 is SGHTA and CDR2 is FQGNSA in the germline V gene. The CDR3 totals 16 residues. The J segment lost 3 bases and the V segment lost 5 bases, leaving 10 bases of the junction unmatched.

The V gene is TRBV10-3, the J gene TRBJ2-1, with 8 nucleotides matching TRBD2. The germline gives CDR1 ENHRY, CDR2 SYGVKD. J lost 5 bases, V lost 6 bases, and 9 bases had no gene match. The CDR3 totals 15 residues. CDR3 region: CAIRKRERSHNEQFF. CDR3 coding DNA: TGTGCCATCAGGAAGCGGGAGAGGTCTCACAATGAGCAGTTCTTC.

Many counts were recorded for this clonotype. The chain employs TRBV4-3 and TRBJ2-3, with unresolved D. The ends were cut back, 1 base at V and 4 bases at J, with 9 bases in the middle. This CDR3 contains 14 residues. CDR1 is LGHNA, CDR2 YSLEER, per germline. CDR3: CASSQAFASDTQYF. The CDR3 region has the DNA TGCGCCAGCAGCCAAGCCTTCGCCTCAGATACGCAGTATTTT.

This clonotype was counted between two and nine times. V and J are TRBV6-2 or TRBV6-3 and TRBJ1-1; D gene uncertain. The germline gives CDR1 MNHEY, CDR2 SVGEGT. This CDR3 has 13 amino acids. V dropped 7 bases and J dropped 2 bases, with 11 bases sitting between them. The chain's CDR3 is CASKGRINTEAFF. The CDR3 DNA reads as TGTGCCAGCAAGGGAAGAATAAACACTGAAGCTTTCTTT.

This clonotype appeared many times. The gene calls are TRBV7-6 and TRBJ2-5, with D unclear. V shed 1 base and J shed 0 bases, with 3 bases lying between them. This CDR3 has 13 residues. Germline V gene data show CDR1 as SGHVS and CDR2 as FNYEAQ. The CDR3 DNA reads as TGTGCCAGCAGCTTAGGTAACCAAGAGACCCAGTACTTC. Residues: CASSLGNQETQYF.

The chain combines TRBV5-1 with TRBJ2-2; D might be TRBD2 (7 bases). The length of the CDR3 is 16 residues. Germline CDR1 SGHRS, CDR2 YFSETQ. The V and J ends lost 4 bases and 3 bases respectively, with 16 bases between them. The CDR3 DNA is TGCGCCAGCAGCCCTGGTCGGGGGGCGGACACCGGGGAGCTGTTTTTT. It encodes CASSPGRGADTGELFF.

In its sample, this clonotype was seen many times. The chain has TRBV5-1 and TRBJ1-1, with D unclear. The CDR3 has 14 residues. Germline V lookup: CDR1 SGHRS, CDR2 YFSETQ. Trimming took off 4 bases at V and 1 base at J, with 11 bases between the two ends. The CDR3 here is CASSGLTKNTEAFF. CDR3 bases: TGCGCCAGCAGCGGACTGACAAAGAACACTGAAGCTTTCTTT. Full variable domain (rest looked up from reference TRBV5-1 and TRBJ1-1): KAGVTQTPRYLIKTRGQQVTLSCSPISGHRSVSWYQQTPGQGLQFLFEYFSETQRNKGNFPGRFSGRQFSNSRSEMNVSTLELGDSALYLCASSGLTKNTEAFFGQGTRLTVV.

This clonotype was counted between two and nine times. The chain has TRBV3-1 and TRBJ2-7; D unclear. This CDR3 is built from 13 residues. The V and J ends lost 0 bases and 3 bases respectively, with 6 bases between them. Germline CDR1 is LGHDT and CDR2 is YNNKEL (reference sequence). CDR3 sequence: CASSQDHDYEQYF. CDR3 sequence (DNA): TGTGCCAGCAGCCAAGACCACGACTACGAGCAGTACTTC.

This clonotype was picked up a small number of times. V gene TRBV9 combines with J gene TRBJ1-5; D may be TRBD1 (5 bases). Germline V gene sequence: CDR1 SGDLS, CDR2 YYNGEE. V gave up 4 bases and J gave up 3 bases, with 11 bases separating them. There are 14 residues in the CDR3. The CDR3 loop is CASSPGQVNQPQHF. For the CDR3, the DNA is TGTGCCAGCAGCCCCGGACAAGTCAATCAGCCCCAGCATTTT.

V is TRBV2 and J is TRBJ2-7; TRBD2 is a possible D gene (7 bases). CDR1 is SNHLY, CDR2 FYNNEI, per germline. V lost 7 bases and J 3 bases, leaving 19 bases between the germline ends. The CDR3 runs 15 residues. The CDR3 loop is CASKLRGGPLYEQYF. The CDR3 DNA is TGTGCCAGCAAGCTAAGGGGGGGGCCCCTCTACGAGCAGTACTTC.

In its sample, this clonotype was seen a few times. J is TRBJ2-5 and V is TRBV6-2 or TRBV6-3; a weak D match, TRBD2 (7 bases). Germline V gene sequence: CDR1 MNHEY, CDR2 SVGEGT. The germline V and J ends were trimmed by 5 bases and 2 bases, with 15 bases remaining between them. The CDR3 loop spans 15 amino acids. The CDR3 reads CASSTLGGPQETQYF. CDR3 nucleotides: TGTGCCAGCAGTACTTTGGGGGGGCCGCAAGAGACCCAGTACTTC.

The chain recombines TRBV28 with TRBJ2-7; 11 bases agree with TRBD2. V lost 6 bases, J lost 0 bases, and 10 bases stayed unmatched. Germline-derived CDR1 and CDR2 are MDHEN and SYDVKM. The CDR3 totals 17 residues. The CDR3 reads CASSWTSGRLNSYEQYF. The CDR3 DNA follows: TGTGCCAGCAGCTGGACTAGCGGGCGACTGAACTCCTACGAGCAGTACTTC. Full variable domain (outside the CDR3, taken from reference TRBV28 and TRBJ2-7): DVKVTQSSRYLVKRTGEKVFLECVQDMDHENMFWYRQDPGLGLRLIYFSYDVKMKEKGDIPEGYSVSREKKERFSLILESASTNQTSMYLCASSWTSGRLNSYEQYFGPGTRLTVT.

This clonotype occurred many times. The V and J genes are TRBV28 and TRBJ1-5, with D hard to call. This CDR3 is built from 13 residues. Germline CDR1 reads MDHEN; CDR2 reads SYDVKM. The DNA of the CDR3 is TGTGCTTCCTCCGGGTTTAGCAATCAGCCCCAGCATTTT. Encoded protein: CASSGFSNQPQHF.

This clonotype appeared a few times. This chain connects TRBV27 to TRBJ1-5; no clear D. Germline CDR1 MNHEY, CDR2 SMNVEV (reference sequence). There are 12 residues in the CDR3. With 9 bases removed from V and 0 bases from J, the gap between germline ends came to 6 bases. The CDR3 region is CASNYSNQPQHF. DNA for the CDR3: TGTGCCAGTAACTATAGCAATCAGCCCCAGCATTTT.